Each of the 6 T cell receptor beta chains below was sequenced from the same sample in a study of neurological immune-mediated disorders. TCRdb redid the calling of the 5' RACE reads with MiXCR, one entry per CDR3 protein. The data show roughly 100,000 distinct CDR3 sequences, with roughly a tenth seen just once and around 3.1% held by the top ten. Time point: longitudinal time-point 3. Sequencing used PBMCs. The receptors were gathered from a female donor with HTLV-1-associated myelopathy (HAM/TSP).

This rearrangement joins TRBV7-9 to TRBJ2-1; 11 bases align to TRBD2. Germline V gene sequence: CDR1 SEHNR, CDR2 FQNEAQ (reference sequence). The CDR3 contains 15 residues. V lost 4 bases and J lost 8; bases outside the gene matches: 7. CDR3 nucleotides: TGTGCCAGCAGCTCCGGGACTAGCGGTACCCATGAGCAGTTCTTC. Its protein is CASSSGTSGTHEQFF.

The table lists this clonotype with many counts. This chain links TRBV5-5 with TRBJ2-1; no clear D. CDR3 size: 14 residues. Germline V lookup: CDR1 SGHKS, CDR2 YYEKEE (reference sequence). Trimming took off 0 bases at V and 4 bases at J, with 8 bases between the two ends. In nucleotides, the CDR3 is TGTGCCAGCAGCTTGGGAACCCGATACAATGAGCAGTTCTTC. This sequence encodes CASSLGTRYNEQFF.

The table lists this clonotype with many counts. The V call is TRBV9, the J call TRBJ2-1; a weak D match, TRBD2 (5 bases). Germline V gene lookup returns CDR1 SGDLS and CDR2 YYNGEE. This CDR3 region has 15 residues. V lost 3 bases to trimming and J lost 9 bases, with 19 bases between them. The CDR3 here is CASSASPRTATEQFF. In DNA form, the CDR3 reads TGTGCCAGCAGCGCCTCCCCAAGGACTGCGACTGAGCAGTTCTTC.

At least ten counts were recorded for this clonotype. The rearrangement links TRBV10-2 to TRBJ2-1; 10 bases fit TRBD2. CDR3 size: 15 residues. V gave up 3 bases and J gave up 6 bases; unmatched junction bases: 5. Germline loops: CDR1 WSHSY, CDR2 SAAADI. CDR3 sequence: CASSDLPSGSNEQFF. In DNA form, the CDR3 reads TGCGCCAGCAGTGACTTGCCTAGCGGGAGCAATGAGCAGTTCTTC.

About this clonotype: Compared with germline, one end of the junction differs, possibly owing to a read error. As DNA, the CDR3 is TGCGCCAGCAGCTTGGCCAGGGGGGTGGCTGGGGCCAACGTCCTGACCTTC. As protein: CASSLARGVAGANVLTF. This chain joins TRBV5-1 and TRBJ2-6; D possibly corresponds to TRBD1 (7 bases). Germline lookup yields CDR1 SGHRS and CDR2 YFSETQ. The CDR3 spans 17 residues. Filled out from reference TRBV5-1 and TRBJ2-6, the complete variable domain reads KAGVTQTPRYLIKTRGQQVTLSCSPISGHRSVSWYQQTPGQGLQFLFEYFSETQRNKGNFPGRFSGRQFSNSRSEMNVSTLELGDSALYLCASSLARGVAGANVLTFGAGSRLTVL.

There are many counts of this clonotype. The chain combines TRBV5-1 with TRBJ2-4, with D perhaps TRBD2 (5 bases). The CDR3 consists of 18 residues. V was clipped by 2 bases and J by 0 bases, with 18 bases between them. CDR1 is SGHRS, CDR2 YFSETQ, per germline. CDR3 DNA sequence: TGCGCCAGCAGCTTTCGCGGGCTGGCGGTACAAGCCAAAAACATTCAGTACTTC. It is translated as CASSFRGLAVQAKNIQYF.